This T cell receptor (beta chain) comes out of a study of cytomegalovirus exposure and HLA in healthy donors. Background on the study: Per a later analysis, the roughly 690 first-cohort and 95 to 150 validation repertoires shared one platform.

Overall study results and limits: The dataset shows that most TCR sequences were rare, while some public TCRs occurred in many donors. According to the study, about 180 TCR beta chains were cytomegalovirus-associated.

Germline assignment: CDR1 MNHEY and CDR2 SMNVEV (reference sequence). The V gene lost 3 bases and the J gene lost 4 bases, with 7 bases spanning the gap. The CDR3 spans 13 residues. From the roughly 110-subject validation cohort, which was separate from the approximately 700-subject first cohort, the donors were drawn. Method: immunoSEQ multiplex PCR; TCRdb's copy keeps in-frame clones and lacks some. The sample holds roughly 70,000 clones, approximately 86% seen once. This clone has a single count. The antigen is undetermined. The sample taken for sequencing was PBMCs. The receptor's source is a man younger than 45 in good health and CMV-seronegative. V gene TRBV27 combines with J gene TRBJ1-5, with D hard to call. The CDR3 reads CASSFSLNQPQHF. CDR3 bases: TGTGCCAGCAGTTTTAGCTTAAATCAGCCCCAGCATTTT.